This TCR beta chain is drawn from a study of siplizumab effects on memory and regulatory T cells. About this clone itself: No antigen is known for it.

V lost 0 bases and J 0 bases, leaving 11 bases between the germline ends. Germline values: CDR1 SGHDN, CDR2 FVKESK. This CDR3 comprises 16 residues. TCRdb keeps only in-frame clones here, not all; method: immunoSEQ multiplex PCR. The sample has 100,000 to 120,000 clones; just over 90% are singletons. Whole-study findings and limits: A mean of about 62% of mappable alloreactive CD4+ clones were Treg-derived with siplizumab, compared with about 30% in controls. Naive T cells were seen as more diverse than memory cells and as major alloresponse contributors.

The genes are TRBV14 and TRBJ2-5; no definite D call. The specimen was CD4+ T cells sorted from blood. The receptor's source is a human donor in good health. This CDR3 is CASSQDIGFYQETQYF. The CDR3 DNA reads as TGTGCCAGCAGCCAAGATATCGGGTTTTACCAAGAGACCCAGTACTTC.